These T cell receptor beta chains were read from a single sample in a study of blood T cell repertoires in COVID-19. This table comes from immunoSEQ multiplex PCR, and its TCRdb copy is limited to in-frame clones, with some not included. The repertoire holds under 400,000 clones, with more than 75% as singletons. Sequencing input: PBMCs or T cells enriched from blood (not recorded which). These receptors were collected from a man aged 40-49 years in a cohort exposed to, infected with or recovered from COVID-19 (not recorded which). Both conserved end residues are part of each CDR3. Fields, in order: D gene, J gene, V gene, CDR3 protein, CDR3 DNA. D genes are given only for firm matches.

d_gene: TRBD1
j_gene: TRBJ1-2
v_gene: TRBV28
CDR3aa: CASSLNGQGHYGYTF
CDR3nt: TGTGCCAGCAGTCTGAACGGACAGGGACACTATGGCTACACCTTC

d_gene: TRBD2
j_gene: TRBJ2-7
v_gene: TRBV7-2
CDR3aa: CASSLGSGISYEQYF
CDR3nt: TGTGCCAGCAGCTTGGGTAGCGGGATCTCCTACGAGCAGTACTTC

d_gene: TRBD1
j_gene: TRBJ1-4
v_gene: TRBV5-1
CDR3aa: CASSHRTGGEKLFF
CDR3nt: TGCGCCAGCAGCCATCGGACAGGAGGGGAAAAACTGTTTTTT

d_gene: TRBD1
j_gene: TRBJ2-1
v_gene: TRBV23-1
CDR3aa: CASSQRGREFF
CDR3nt: TGCGCCAGCAGTCAGAGGGGGCGGGAGTTCTTC

d_gene: -
j_gene: TRBJ2-5
v_gene: TRBV7-9
CDR3aa: CASSLGRVETQYF
CDR3nt: TGTGCCAGCAGCTTAGGCAGGGTAGAGACCCAGTACTTC

d_gene: TRBD2
j_gene: TRBJ2-1
v_gene: TRBV25-1
CDR3aa: CASSVSGRGGNEQFF
CDR3nt: TGTGCCAGCAGTGTTAGCGGGAGGGGGGGCAATGAGCAGTTCTTC

d_gene: TRBD1
j_gene: TRBJ1-4
v_gene: TRBV4-1
CDR3aa: CASSPRQGPSTNEKLFF
CDR3nt: TGCGCCAGCAGCCCCCGACAGGGGCCAAGCACTAATGAAAAACTGTTTTTT

d_gene: TRBD1
j_gene: TRBJ1-2
v_gene: TRBV28
CDR3aa: CASSLGQGGGYTF
CDR3nt: TGTGCCAGCAGTTTAGGACAGGGTGGGGGCTACACCTTC

d_gene: TRBD1
j_gene: TRBJ2-3
v_gene: TRBV28
CDR3aa: CASSQGAGSDTQYF
CDR3nt: TGTGCCAGCAGCCAGGGGGCAGGTTCAGATACGCAGTATTTT

d_gene: TRBD2
j_gene: TRBJ2-6
v_gene: TRBV2
CDR3aa: CASTPLGLASSSGANVLTF
CDR3nt: TGTGCCAGCACCCCCCTGGGACTAGCGAGTAGCTCTGGGGCCAACGTCCTGACTTTC

d_gene: TRBD1
j_gene: TRBJ1-6
v_gene: TRBV14
CDR3aa: CASSQTGGNSPLHF
CDR3nt: TGTGCCAGCAGCCAGACAGGGGGTAATTCACCCCTCCACTTT

d_gene: -
j_gene: TRBJ2-7
v_gene: TRBV5-1
CDR3aa: CASSFVRETPYEQYF
CDR3nt: TGCGCCAGCAGCTTTGTCCGGGAGACACCCTACGAGCAGTACTTC

d_gene: TRBD1
j_gene: TRBJ1-4
v_gene: TRBV5-1
CDR3aa: CATRTGLGGEKLFF
CDR3nt: TGCGCCACCCGGACAGGTTTAGGCGGTGAAAAACTGTTTTTT

d_gene: -
j_gene: TRBJ2-2
v_gene: TRBV7-9
CDR3aa: CASSFSGAYTGELFF
CDR3nt: TGTGCCAGCAGCTTCTCAGGGGCCTACACCGGGGAGCTGTTTTTT

d_gene: TRBD2
j_gene: TRBJ2-4
v_gene: TRBV5-1
CDR3aa: CASSFALAGGTNIQYF
CDR3nt: TGCGCCAGCAGCTTCGCGCTAGCGGGAGGAACGAACATTCAGTACTTC

d_gene: TRBD1
j_gene: TRBJ1-1
v_gene: TRBV15
CDR3aa: CATSGEGSGGSKLGTEAFF
CDR3nt: TGTGCCACCAGCGGAGAGGGGTCAGGGGGGAGTAAGTTGGGCACTGAAGCTTTCTTT

d_gene: -
j_gene: TRBJ1-1
v_gene: TRBV10-1
CDR3aa: CASSEFRNTEAFF
CDR3nt: TGCGCCAGCAGTGAATTCAGGAACACTGAAGCTTTCTTT